What follows is one T cell receptor beta chain and its context. Germline V CDR1 and CDR2: MNHEY, SVGEGT. CDR3 length: 17 residues. V lost 0 bases and J lost 3, with 12 bases in between. Each CDR3 protein gets one entry after TCRdb re-called the RT-PCR reads with MiXCR. The sample has more than 550,000 distinct CDR3 sequences, more than 13% seen once; the top ten hold roughly 4%. This rearrangement joins TRBV6-2 or TRBV6-3 to TRBJ1-6; D is ambiguous. The receptor comes from a female donor in good health, serving as a healthy control. The source material was memory CD4+ T cells from blood. The CDR3 sequence: CASSYSRGNIYNSPLHF. CDR3 DNA: TGTGCCAGCAGTTACTCGAGAGGGAACATCTATAATTCACCCCTCCACTTT.